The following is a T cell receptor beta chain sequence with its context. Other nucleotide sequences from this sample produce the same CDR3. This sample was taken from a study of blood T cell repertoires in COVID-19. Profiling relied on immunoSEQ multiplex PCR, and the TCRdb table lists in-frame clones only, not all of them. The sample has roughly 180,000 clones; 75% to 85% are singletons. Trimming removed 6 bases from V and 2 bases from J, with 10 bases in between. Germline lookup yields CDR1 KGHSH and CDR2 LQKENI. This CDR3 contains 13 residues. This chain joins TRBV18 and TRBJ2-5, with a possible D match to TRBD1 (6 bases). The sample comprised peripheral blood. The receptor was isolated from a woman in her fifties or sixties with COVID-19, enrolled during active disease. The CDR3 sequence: CASSLGQQETQYF. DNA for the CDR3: TGTGCCAGCTCCCTCGGACAGCAAGAGACCCAGTACTTC.